This passage covers 27 T cell receptor beta chains from one sample sequenced in a study of response to subunit inactivated influenza vaccine. TCRdb reanalysed the RT-PCR reads using MiXCR and keeps one entry per CDR3 protein. The top ten clones hold roughly 11% of a sample with over 650,000 distinct CDR3 sequences, about 18% of them seen once. This specimen consisted of PBMCs from blood, obtained 5 days after vaccination. These receptors were collected from a man aged 50 or older who received an inactivated influenza vaccine.

This clonotype came up a few times. The chain couples TRBV20-1 to TRBJ2-2; perhaps TRBD1 as D (6 bases). Trimming cost V 5 bases and J 1 base, with 11 bases left between them. The CDR3 is 14 amino acids. Germline V lookup: CDR1 DFQATT, CDR2 SNEGSKA (reference sequence). The CDR3 nucleotides are TGCAGTGCTTCGGGGACAAAGAACACCGGGGAGCTGTTTTTT. Its protein is CSASGTKNTGELFF.

The chain has TRBV20-1 and TRBJ2-5; the D gene is possibly TRBD2 (6 bases). V shed 4 bases and J shed 3 bases, with 15 bases lying between them. The CDR3 has 14 residues. Germline CDR1 and CDR2: DFQATT and SNEGSKA (reference sequence). The chain's CDR3 is CSATRGGNKETQYF. The CDR3, as DNA: TGCAGTGCTACGAGGGGCGGGAACAAAGAGACCCAGTACTTC.

The V call is TRBV3-1, the J call TRBJ2-1, with 8 bases lining up with TRBD1. The CDR3 has 15 residues. V shed 3 bases and J 5 bases; nucleotides not matched to a gene: 6. Germline V gives CDR1 LGHDT, CDR2 YNNKEL (reference sequence). The CDR3 sequence: CASSQGDRINNEQFF. The CDR3 DNA follows: TGTGCCAGCAGCCAGGGGGACAGGATCAACAATGAGCAGTTCTTC.

This clonotype was counted only a few times. The DNA for the CDR3 is TGCAGTGCACGTGCTAGCGGGACCGTCACAGATACGCAGTATTTT. It specifies CSARASGTVTDTQYF. V gene TRBV20-1 combines with J gene TRBJ2-3; TRBD2 aligns across 9 bases. There are 15 residues in the CDR3. Trimming at V came to 6 bases and at J to 2 bases, leaving 9 bases not matched to a gene. Germline CDR1 and CDR2: DFQATT and SNEGSKA (reference sequence).

In DNA, the CDR3 is TGTGCCAGCAGCCAAGCGGGAGCGGGTTGGGCGAACACCGGGGAGCTGTTTTTT. The encoded protein is CASSQAGAGWANTGELFF. V gene TRBV7-6 combines with J gene TRBJ2-2; 8 positions match TRBD2. Germline CDR1 and CDR2: SGHVS and FNYEAQ. CDR3 size: 18 residues. J was trimmed by 0 bases and V by 5 bases; bases with no gene match: 11.

The gene calls are TRBV12-3 or TRBV12-4 and TRBJ2-1; the match to TRBD2 covers 11 bases. V gave up 5 bases and J gave up 5 bases; unmatched junction bases: 8. This CDR3 region has 16 residues. CDR3 DNA sequence: TGTGCCAGCAGTAATGTCCCGGGACTAGCGGACAATGAGCAGTTCTTC. It encodes CASSNVPGLADNEQFF.

The rearrangement links TRBV7-9 to TRBJ2-7; 7 nucleotides match TRBD1. Unmatched junction bases numbered 4, after V lost 5 bases and J lost 3 bases. Germline lookup yields CDR1 SEHNR and CDR2 FQNEAQ (reference sequence). The CDR3 is 13 amino acids. CDR3 amino acids: CASSQRTGYEQYF. DNA of the CDR3: TGTGCCAGCAGCCAGAGGACAGGCTACGAGCAGTACTTC.

This clonotype was seen only a few times. The chain employs TRBV5-1 and TRBJ2-3; 7 bases map to TRBD1. The CDR3 length is 12 residues. Germline V gene data show CDR1 as SGHRS and CDR2 as YFSETQ. V was clipped by 7 bases and J by 8 bases; unmatched bases: 7. The CDR3 DNA follows: TGCGCCAGCCAACAAACAGGGGCTACGCAGTATTTT. Translated, it gives CASQQTGATQYF.

The J gene is TRBJ2-3, the V gene TRBV9; D possibly corresponds to TRBD1 (6 bases). The CDR3 spans 15 residues. Trimming removed 0 bases from V and 1 base from J, with 9 bases in between. Germline CDR1 and CDR2: SGDLS and YYNGEE. CDR3 sequence (DNA): TGTGCCAGCAGCGTAGTTTCAGGGGGCACAGATACGCAGTATTTT. This sequence encodes CASSVVSGGTDTQYF. Combining the CDR3 with reference TRBV9 and TRBJ2-3 gives the whole variable domain DSGVTQTPKHLITATGQRVTLRCSPRSGDLSVYWYQQSLDQGLQFLIQYYNGEERAKGNILERFSAQQFPDLHSELNLSSLELGDSALYFCASSVVSGGTDTQYFGPGTRLTVL.

The chain links TRBV7-8 to TRBJ2-3, with 9 nucleotides matching TRBD2. The CDR3 sequence is 15 residues long. V gave up 5 bases and J gave up 2 bases; unmatched junction bases: 5. Per germline, CDR1 SGHVS and CDR2 FQNEAQ. The CDR3 coding sequence is TGTGCCAGCAGCAAGGGGACTAGCTTCACAGATACGCAGTATTTT. Translating it yields CASSKGTSFTDTQYF.

This clonotype has more than one count but fewer than ten. The chain joins TRBV10-3 to TRBJ2-3, with 9 bases that match TRBD2. V was clipped by 5 bases and J by 7 bases; unmatched bases: 10. The CDR3 covers 15 residues. Germline loops: CDR1 ENHRY, CDR2 SYGVKD. CDR3 amino acids: CAISNQERGVNTQYF. CDR3 bases: TGTGCCATCAGTAATCAAGAGCGGGGGGTGAATACGCAGTATTTT.

This clonotype was counted only a few times. The chain couples TRBV11-1 to TRBJ1-1, with 7 bases aligning to TRBD1. V trimming: 5 bases; J trimming: 1 base; junction bases outside the gene matches: 10. Germline CDR1 reads SGHAT; CDR2 reads FQDESV (reference sequence). The CDR3 runs to 16 residues. The CDR3 DNA is TGTGCCAGCAGCCGAGCGAGGGGGCGCGGGAACACTGAAGCTTTCTTT. It yields the protein CASSRARGRGNTEAFF. Supplemented by reference TRBV11-1 and TRBJ1-1, the full variable domain reads EAEVAQSPRYKITEKSQAVAFWCDPISGHATLYWYRQILGQGPELLVQFQDESVVDDSQLPKDRFSAERLKGVDSTLKIQPAELGDSAMYLCASSRARGRGNTEAFFGQGTRLTVV.

This clonotype was detected many times. V is TRBV6-1 and J is TRBJ2-7; D uncertain. Between the trimmed V and J ends, which lost 4 bases and 3 bases, there was a span of 10 bases. There are 13 residues in the CDR3. Germline CDR1 MNHNS, CDR2 SASEGT. CDR3 loop: CASSVTAYYEQYF. As DNA, the CDR3 is TGTGCCAGCAGTGTGACTGCCTACTACGAGCAGTACTTC.

The chain carries TRBV27 and TRBJ2-1; D possibly uses TRBD1 or TRBD2 (5 bases each). Germline V gene sequence: CDR1 MNHEY, CDR2 SMNVEV (reference sequence). The CDR3 is 13 residues long. Trimming stripped 2 bases from V and 10 bases from J, with 12 bases between. Here the CDR3 reads CASSLPGTEEQFF. The CDR3 DNA reads as TGTGCCAGCAGTTTACCCGGGACGGAAGAGCAGTTCTTC.

This clonotype appeared a few times. J is TRBJ2-3 and V is TRBV6-5, with 14 bases that match TRBD2. With 2 bases clipped from V and 1 base from J, the junction kept 5 bases outside the gene matches. The length of the CDR3 is 18 residues. Germline assignment: CDR1 MNHEY and CDR2 SVGAGI. The CDR3 DNA is TGTGCCAGCAGTTACCTCCGACTAGCGGGAGGGCGCACAGATACGCAGTATTTT. Translation: CASSYLRLAGGRTDTQYF.

This clonotype is a singleton in its sample. The J gene is TRBJ2-7, the V gene TRBV10-2; 11 bases map to TRBD2. Germline trimming cut 3 bases from V and 4 bases from J; bases unmatched to any gene: 20. Germline V gene sequence: CDR1 WSHSY, CDR2 SAAADI. The CDR3 extends over 20 amino acids. Here the CDR3 reads CASSDSLASGRWSSLYEQYF. The CDR3 DNA follows: TGCGCCAGCAGTGATTCTCTGGCTAGCGGGAGGTGGAGCTCTCTGTACGAGCAGTACTTC.

This clonotype has a handful of counts. This chain links TRBV12-3 or TRBV12-4 with TRBJ1-1, with D possibly matching TRBD1 (6 bases). The CDR3 covers 14 residues. The germline V and J ends were trimmed by 6 bases and 2 bases, with 13 bases remaining between them. CDR3 protein: CASSAPGHNTEAFF. Here the CDR3 DNA reads TGTGCCAGCAGCGCCCCGGGACACAACACTGAAGCTTTCTTT.

This clonotype was detected many times. J is TRBJ1-5 and V is TRBV10-3; TRBD1 matches 8 bases. The CDR3 contains 13 residues. V lost 1 base to trimming and J lost 8 bases; unmatched junction nucleotides: 1. Germline V lookup: CDR1 ENHRY, CDR2 SYGVKD. The chain's CDR3 is CAISEWTGKPQHF. CDR3 nucleotide sequence: TGTGCCATCAGTGAGTGGACAGGGAAGCCCCAGCATTTT.

The rearrangement uses TRBV3-1 and TRBJ2-5, with TRBD2 matching 13 bases. The CDR3 extends over 19 amino acids. J was trimmed by 5 bases and V by 6 bases; bases with no gene match: 18. The germline V gene encodes CDR1 LGHDT and CDR2 YNNKEL (reference sequence). CDR3: CASRGSGTSGIGITETQYF. In DNA form, the CDR3 reads TGTGCCAGCAGAGGATCTGGGACTAGCGGGATTGGCATTACGGAGACCCAGTACTTC.

In its sample, this clonotype was seen a few times. V is TRBV12-3 or TRBV12-4 and J is TRBJ1-1; a possible D gene is TRBD1 (5 bases). V was pared by 4 bases and J by 1 base, with 10 bases between. The CDR3 has 14 amino acids. The CDR3 loop is CASSSLGGNTEAFF. CDR3 DNA sequence: TGTGCCAGCAGTTCCCTTGGGGGGAACACTGAAGCTTTCTTT.

The gene calls are TRBV11-1 and TRBJ2-1, with 9 bases fitting TRBD2. CDR3 length equals 16 residues. Germline lookup yields CDR1 SGHAT and CDR2 FQDESV (reference sequence). V shed 5 bases and J 4 bases; nucleotides not matched to a gene: 9. This CDR3 reads CASSPMRLAGYNEQFF. The DNA of the CDR3 is TGTGCCAGCAGCCCCATGCGGCTAGCGGGGTACAATGAGCAGTTCTTC.

This clonotype was detected only a few times. For the CDR3, the DNA is TGCAGTGCTATGGGGCAGGGGTTCACTGAAGCTTTCTTT. Translation: CSAMGQGFTEAFF. The gene calls are TRBV20-1 and TRBJ1-1; TRBD1 might be the D (6 bases). CDR3 length: 13 amino acids. V lost 4 bases and J 4 bases, leaving 13 bases between the germline ends. CDR1 and CDR2 from the germline V gene are DFQATT and SNEGSKA (reference sequence).

This clonotype was found a few times. CDR3 region: CSARDLGTGDQETQYF. The CDR3 nucleotides are TGCAGTGCTAGAGATTTAGGGACAGGGGACCAAGAGACCCAGTACTTC. The chain carries TRBV20-1 and TRBJ2-5, with 10 bases that match TRBD1. Germline V gene sequence: CDR1 DFQATT, CDR2 SNEGSKA (reference sequence). This CDR3 contains 16 residues. V shed 0 bases and J 0 bases; nucleotides not matched to a gene: 4.

This clonotype has more than one count but fewer than ten. Here the CDR3 reads CASGGTGVVEQYF. In nucleotides, the CDR3 is TGTGCCAGCGGGGGAACAGGGGTGGTCGAGCAGTACTTC. The chain employs TRBV2 and TRBJ2-7; 7 bases map to TRBD1. Trimming removed 8 bases from V and 6 bases from J; junction bases left unmatched: 10. The CDR3 spans 13 residues. In germline, CDR1 is SNHLY, CDR2 FYNNEI.

The V call is TRBV28, the J call TRBJ1-5; D is uncertain. Trimming removed 6 bases at V and 6 bases at J, with 15 bases between. In germline, CDR1 is MDHEN, CDR2 SYDVKM. CDR3 length equals 14 residues. The CDR3, as DNA: TGTGCCAGCAGCACCCGATTACGTTCTCAGCCCCAGCATTTT. This codes for CASSTRLRSQPQHF. Drawing the rest from reference TRBV28 and TRBJ1-5, the complete variable domain is DVKVTQSSRYLVKRTGEKVFLECVQDMDHENMFWYRQDPGLGLRLIYFSYDVKMKEKGDIPEGYSVSREKKERFSLILESASTNQTSMYLCASSTRLRSQPQHFGDGTRLSIL.

This clonotype was found a few times. V is TRBV5-1 and J is TRBJ2-5, with D hard to call. Germline values: CDR1 SGHRS, CDR2 YFSETQ. The germline V and J ends were trimmed by 1 base and 4 bases, with 20 bases remaining between them. This CDR3 spans 17 amino acids. CDR3 loop: CASSLFTLESGRETQYF. DNA of the CDR3: TGCGCCAGCAGCTTGTTTACGCTGGAGTCTGGGCGAGAGACCCAGTACTTC.

This clonotype has more than one count but fewer than ten. This chain uses TRBV27 with TRBJ2-1; 8 nucleotides match TRBD2. Losses at the gene ends were 3 bases for V and 8 bases for J; bases not matched to a gene: 9. This CDR3 is 15 amino acids long. The germline V gene encodes CDR1 MNHEY and CDR2 SMNVEV (reference sequence). CDR3 coding DNA: TGTGCCAGCAGTTTCGCGTCGGGAGGGCCCTATGAGCAGTTCTTC. This encodes CASSFASGGPYEQFF.